The 20 T cell receptor beta chains reported below all come from one sample, sequenced in a study of cytomegalovirus exposure and HLA in healthy donors. The PCR made use of 60 Vbeta and 13 Jbeta primers. TCRdb keeps only in-frame clones here, not all; method: immunoSEQ multiplex PCR. Its table records under 200,000 clones. Sequencing was carried out using PBMCs. The receptor source for this set is a man aged 25-45 years in good health and CMV-seronegative.

This chain connects TRBV7-2 to TRBJ1-3; the D gene is possibly TRBD1 (5 bases). V was shortened by 2 bases and J by 6 bases, with 11 bases between the two germline ends. This CDR3 is 14 amino acids long. Germline assignment: CDR1 SGHTA and CDR2 FQGNSA. The CDR3 loop reads CASSLQGSVNTIYF. Here the CDR3 DNA reads TGTGCCAGCAGCTTACAGGGCAGCGTAAACACCATATATTTT.

The DNA of the CDR3 is TGTGCCAGCAGCTCAACAGACAGGACCTACAATGAGCAGTTCTTC. Residues: CASSSTDRTYNEQFF. The chain is built from TRBV4-2 and TRBJ2-1, with D tentatively TRBD1 (6 bases). V lost 5 bases and J 2 bases, leaving 13 bases between the germline ends. Germline V gene lookup returns CDR1 LGHNA and CDR2 YNFKEQ. This CDR3 has 15 amino acids.

The gene calls are TRBV12-5 and TRBJ1-2; a possible D gene is TRBD1 (6 bases). V was cut by 2 bases and J by 2 bases, with 9 bases left in between. The CDR3 has 14 amino acids. The germline V gene has CDR1 LGHNT and CDR2 FRNRAP. The CDR3 region is CASGLPGHNYGYTF. CDR3 DNA sequence: TGTGCTAGTGGTTTGCCGGGACACAACTATGGCTACACCTTC.

The chain carries TRBV11-3 and TRBJ1-1, with 7 positions matching TRBD1. The CDR3 contains 13 residues. Germline assignment: CDR1 SGHNT and CDR2 YENEEA. Losses at the gene ends were 5 bases for V and 3 bases for J; bases not matched to a gene: 3. Here the CDR3 reads CASSSDRDTEAFF. CDR3 DNA: TGTGCCAGCAGCAGTGACAGGGACACTGAAGCTTTCTTT. Full variable domain (remainder filled in from reference TRBV11-3 and TRBJ1-1): EAGVVQSPRYKIIEKKQPVAFWCNPISGHNTLYWYLQNLGQGPELLIRYENEEAVDDSQLPKDRFSAERLKGVDSTLKIQPAELGDSAVYLCASSSDRDTEAFFGQGTRLTVV.

The V and J genes are TRBV28 and TRBJ1-4, with D possibly being TRBD1 (6 bases). Trimming pared 6 bases from V and 7 bases from J, leaving 12 bases between. The germline V gene encodes CDR1 MDHEN and CDR2 SYDVKM. The CDR3 is 13 amino acids. This CDR3 is CASSLGQTEKLFF. For the CDR3, the DNA is TGTGCCAGCAGCCTAGGACAGACTGAAAAACTGTTTTTT. The full variable domain, its missing parts supplied by reference TRBV28 and TRBJ1-4, is DVKVTQSSRYLVKRTGEKVFLECVQDMDHENMFWYRQDPGLGLRLIYFSYDVKMKEKGDIPEGYSVSREKKERFSLILESASTNQTSMYLCASSLGQTEKLFFGSGTQLSVL.

The CDR3 nucleotides are TGTGCCAGCAGACCGGCCGGGACTAGCACCGGGGAGCTGTTTTTT. It specifies CASRPAGTSTGELFF. V is TRBV6-5 and J is TRBJ2-2; 8 bases align to TRBD2. V gave up 6 bases and J gave up 4 bases; unmatched junction bases: 7. The CDR3 has 15 residues. Germline-derived CDR1 and CDR2 are MNHEY and SVGAGI.

The chain uses TRBV6-1 and TRBJ1-2, with unresolved D. Between the trimmed V and J ends, which lost 1 base and 2 bases, there was a span of 11 bases. This CDR3 region has 15 residues. Per the germline V gene, CDR1 is MNHNS and CDR2 is SASEGT. CDR3 sequence (DNA): TGTGCCAGCAGTGAAGGAGAAGGAGCCAACTATGGCTACACCTTC. It specifies CASSEGEGANYGYTF.

The V call is TRBV19, the J call TRBJ2-1; 8 bases map to TRBD2. Germline V CDR1 and CDR2: LNHDA, SQIVND (reference sequence). V trimming: 3 bases; J trimming: 9 bases; junction bases outside the gene matches: 4. CDR3 length equals 13 residues. The CDR3 sequence: CASSIYAGGEQFF. CDR3 nucleotide sequence: TGTGCCAGTAGTATTTACGCGGGGGGTGAGCAGTTCTTC.

The V and J genes are TRBV4-1 and TRBJ2-1; 7 nucleotides align to TRBD2. V shed 4 bases, J shed 4 bases, and the junction held 10 bases outside the gene matches. The CDR3 spans 16 residues. CDR1 and CDR2 from the germline V gene are MGHRA and YSYEKL. The CDR3 here is CASSPSGLADYNEQFF. In DNA, the CDR3 is TGCGCCAGCAGCCCGTCGGGTCTAGCGGATTACAATGAGCAGTTCTTC.

V usage is TRBV10-3 and J usage is TRBJ2-7, with 11 bases aligning to TRBD2. With 6 bases clipped from V and 3 bases from J, the junction kept 1 base outside the gene matches. The CDR3 runs 13 residues. Germline assignment: CDR1 ENHRY and CDR2 SYGVKD. Written as DNA, the CDR3 is TGTGCCATCAGGCTAGCGGGAGGCTACGAGCAGTACTTC. Its protein product is CAIRLAGGYEQYF.

The rearrangement links TRBV27 to TRBJ1-1; D possibly corresponds to TRBD1 (6 bases). The CDR3 is 14 residues long. V was trimmed by 5 bases and J by 5 bases, leaving 15 bases between them. Per germline, CDR1 MNHEY and CDR2 SMNVEV (reference sequence). CDR3 sequence reads: CASSQGRGSTEAFF. DNA of the CDR3: TGTGCCAGCAGTCAGGGCAGGGGATCGACTGAAGCTTTCTTT.

J is TRBJ1-2 and V is TRBV9; 9 bases match TRBD1. CDR3 length: 15 amino acids. Trimming at V came to 3 bases and at J to 4 bases, leaving 7 bases not matched to a gene. Germline loops: CDR1 SGDLS, CDR2 YYNGEE. The CDR3, as DNA: TGTGCCAGCAGCGACGGGACAGGGCTCGGCTATGGCTACACCTTC. Its translation is CASSDGTGLGYGYTF.

The chain links TRBV5-1 to TRBJ2-3, with TRBD2 matching over 8 bases. Germline-derived CDR1 and CDR2 are SGHRS and YFSETQ. With 5 bases clipped from V and 2 bases from J, the junction kept 7 bases outside the gene matches. This CDR3 region has 15 residues. DNA of the CDR3: TGCGCCAGCAGGCTGACTAGCGAGGCCACAGATACGCAGTATTTT. Translating it yields CASRLTSEATDTQYF.

About this clone itself: The same CDR3 arises from other DNA sequences in this sample as well. J is TRBJ2-1 and V is TRBV5-1, with 7 bases matching TRBD2. CDR3 length equals 14 residues. V was clipped by 1 base and J by 4 bases; unmatched bases: 2. Per the germline V gene, CDR1 is SGHRS and CDR2 is YFSETQ. In DNA form, the CDR3 reads TGCGCCAGCAGCTTGACGGGGGGATACAATGAGCAGTTCTTC. Residues: CASSLTGGYNEQFF.

V and J are TRBV5-1 and TRBJ2-1; 11 bases match TRBD2. Trimming removed 0 bases from V and 8 bases from J; junction bases left unmatched: 10. CDR1 is SGHRS and CDR2 is YFSETQ in the germline V gene. The length of the CDR3 is 17 residues. CDR3 sequence: CASSLALAGGPRDEQFF. CDR3 sequence (DNA): TGCGCCAGCAGCTTGGCGTTAGCGGGAGGGCCACGTGATGAGCAGTTCTTC.

The chain joins TRBV6-1 to TRBJ2-7, with D tentatively TRBD2 (5 bases). The V gene's germline CDR1 is MNHNS and CDR2 SASEGT. The CDR3 consists of 15 residues. V dropped 1 base and J dropped 0 bases, with 10 bases sitting between them. The CDR3: CASSEGSGSSYEQYF. CDR3 DNA sequence: TGTGCCAGCAGTGAAGGGTCGGGGAGCTCCTACGAGCAGTACTTC.

V gene TRBV5-1 combines with J gene TRBJ1-2, with 11 bases fitting TRBD1. V shed 4 bases, J shed 8 bases, and the junction held 4 bases outside the gene matches. This CDR3 spans 13 amino acids. From germline, CDR1 is SGHRS and CDR2 YFSETQ. The CDR3 spells CASSEDRGQGYTF. Here the CDR3 DNA reads TGCGCCAGCAGCGAGGACAGGGGGCAGGGCTACACCTTC.

The chain recombines TRBV7-9 with TRBJ2-7, with 9 nucleotides matching TRBD2. J was trimmed by 4 bases and V by 1 base; bases with no gene match: 5. Per the germline V gene, CDR1 is SEHNR and CDR2 is FQNEAQ (reference sequence). This CDR3 is built from 15 residues. For the CDR3, the DNA is TGTGCCAGCAGCTTAGTACAGGGACTAGCATACGAGCAGTACTTC. This gives the protein CASSLVQGLAYEQYF.

The gene calls are TRBV28 and TRBJ2-5; D may be TRBD2 (6 bases). Germline V gene sequence: CDR1 MDHEN, CDR2 SYDVKM. The V and J ends lost 7 bases and 2 bases respectively, with 11 bases between them. The CDR3 sequence is 13 residues long. As DNA, the CDR3 is TGTGCCAGCAACGAGCGGGCACAAGAGACCCAGTACTTC. Encoded protein: CASNERAQETQYF. Complete variable domain (other parts from reference TRBV28 and TRBJ2-5): DVKVTQSSRYLVKRTGEKVFLECVQDMDHENMFWYRQDPGLGLRLIYFSYDVKMKEKGDIPEGYSVSREKKERFSLILESASTNQTSMYLCASNERAQETQYFGPGTRLLVL.

This chain connects TRBV29-1 to TRBJ2-7, with TRBD2 matching 13 bases. The germline V gene encodes CDR1 SQVTM and CDR2 ANQGSEA. The trim removed 7 bases at V and 5 bases at J, leaving 5 bases unmatched. The CDR3 contains 13 residues. CDR3 residues: CSAKLAGGNEQYF. The CDR3 bases are TGCAGCGCCAAACTAGCGGGAGGGAACGAGCAGTACTTC.